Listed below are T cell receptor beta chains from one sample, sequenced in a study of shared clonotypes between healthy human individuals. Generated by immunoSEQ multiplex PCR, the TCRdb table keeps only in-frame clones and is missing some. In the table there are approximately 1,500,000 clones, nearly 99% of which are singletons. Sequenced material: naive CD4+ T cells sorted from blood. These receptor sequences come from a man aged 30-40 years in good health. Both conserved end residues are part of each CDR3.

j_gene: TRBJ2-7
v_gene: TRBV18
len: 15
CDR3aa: CASSPTRGRSYEQYF

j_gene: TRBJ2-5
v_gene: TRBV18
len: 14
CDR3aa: CASSPTYSIETQYF

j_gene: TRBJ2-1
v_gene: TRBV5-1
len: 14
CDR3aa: CASSLPSGGNEQFF

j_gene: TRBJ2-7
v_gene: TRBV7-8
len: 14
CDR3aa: CASSPARGSYEQYF

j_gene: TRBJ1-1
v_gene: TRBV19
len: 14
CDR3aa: CASRSYNVGTEAFF

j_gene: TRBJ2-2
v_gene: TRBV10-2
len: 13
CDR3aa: CASSRQPEGELFF

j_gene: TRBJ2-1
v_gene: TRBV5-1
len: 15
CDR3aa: CASSLGVAFYNEQFF

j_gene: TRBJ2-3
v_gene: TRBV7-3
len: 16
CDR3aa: CASSSGLAGLTDTQYF

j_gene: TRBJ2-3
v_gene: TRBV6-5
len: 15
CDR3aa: CASRERGLGPDTQYF

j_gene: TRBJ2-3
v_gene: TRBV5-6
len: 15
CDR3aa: CASSYHAGGADTQYF

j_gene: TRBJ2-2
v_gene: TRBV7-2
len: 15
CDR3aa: CASSIDRVNTGELFF

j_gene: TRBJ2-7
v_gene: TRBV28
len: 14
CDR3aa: CASTPRGRDYEQYF

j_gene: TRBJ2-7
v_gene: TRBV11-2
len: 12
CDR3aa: CASRRQIYEQYF

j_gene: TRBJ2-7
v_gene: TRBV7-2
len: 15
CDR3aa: CASSLAKGASYEQYF

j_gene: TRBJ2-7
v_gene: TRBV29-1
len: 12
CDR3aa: CSAMTSIAVQYF

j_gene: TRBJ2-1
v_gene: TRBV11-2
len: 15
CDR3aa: CASSLGLGSYNEQFF

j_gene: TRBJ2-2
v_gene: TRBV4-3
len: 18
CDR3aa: CASSQESGGRLRGGELFF

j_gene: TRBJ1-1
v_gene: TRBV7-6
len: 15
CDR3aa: CASSLSAGVNTEAFF

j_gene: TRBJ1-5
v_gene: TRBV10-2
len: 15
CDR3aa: CASRGGQGGNQPQHF

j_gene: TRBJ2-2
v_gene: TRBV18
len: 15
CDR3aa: CASSPPALGNGELFF

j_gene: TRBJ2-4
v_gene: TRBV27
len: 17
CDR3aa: CASSPIMTGLAKNIQYF

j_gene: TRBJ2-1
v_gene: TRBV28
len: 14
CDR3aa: CASRSGTGANEQFF

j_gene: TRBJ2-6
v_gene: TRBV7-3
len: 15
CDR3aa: CASGTGSAGANVLTF

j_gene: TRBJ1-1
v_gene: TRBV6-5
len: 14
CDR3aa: CASSYWTGDTEAFF

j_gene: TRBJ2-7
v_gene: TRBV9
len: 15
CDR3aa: CASSVEGSRVGEQYF

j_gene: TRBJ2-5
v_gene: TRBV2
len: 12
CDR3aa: CASSGGQETQYF

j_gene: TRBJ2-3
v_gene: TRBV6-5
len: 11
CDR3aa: CASSVRDTQYF

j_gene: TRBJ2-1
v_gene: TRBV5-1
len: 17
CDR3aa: CASSLGGGRATYNEQFF

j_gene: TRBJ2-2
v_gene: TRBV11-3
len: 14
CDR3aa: CASSLEAGLGELFF

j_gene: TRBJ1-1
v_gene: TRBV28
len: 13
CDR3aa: CASSRQGYTEAFF

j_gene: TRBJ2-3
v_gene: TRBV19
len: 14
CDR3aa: CASKRVGSGYTQYF

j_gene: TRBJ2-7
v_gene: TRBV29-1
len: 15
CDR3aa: CSVEDPGTGGHEQYF

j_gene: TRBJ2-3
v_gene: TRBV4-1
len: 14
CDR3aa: CASSTLAQKPTQYF

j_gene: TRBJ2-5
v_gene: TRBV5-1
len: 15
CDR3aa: CASSLAQGPAETQYF

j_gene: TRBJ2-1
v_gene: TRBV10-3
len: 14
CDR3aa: CAIRPGGSYNEQFF

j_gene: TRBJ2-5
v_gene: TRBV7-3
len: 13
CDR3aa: CASSLRGSETQYF

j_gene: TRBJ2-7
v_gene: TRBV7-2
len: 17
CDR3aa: CASSFRTSGKGWDEQYF

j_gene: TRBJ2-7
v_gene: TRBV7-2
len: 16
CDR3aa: CASSPGSGRGVYEQYF

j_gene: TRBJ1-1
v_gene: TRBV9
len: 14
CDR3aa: CASSPRGSRTEAFF

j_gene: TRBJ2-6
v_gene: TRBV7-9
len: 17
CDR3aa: CASRGGRWGAGANVLTF

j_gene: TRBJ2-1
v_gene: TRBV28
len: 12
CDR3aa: CASMYRGTGAFF

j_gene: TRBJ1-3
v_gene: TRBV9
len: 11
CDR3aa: CASSVGQAIYF

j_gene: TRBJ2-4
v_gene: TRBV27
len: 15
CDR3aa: CASSPLWVSTNIQYF

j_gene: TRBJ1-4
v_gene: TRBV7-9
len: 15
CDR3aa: CASSPGEVTNEKLFF

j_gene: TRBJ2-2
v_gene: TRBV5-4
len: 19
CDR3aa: CASSLRGLAGGPNTGELFF

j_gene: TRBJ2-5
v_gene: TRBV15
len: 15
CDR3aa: CATSRAAHNQETQYF

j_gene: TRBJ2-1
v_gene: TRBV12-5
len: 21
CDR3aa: CASGLAPRGGLLVSSYNEQFF

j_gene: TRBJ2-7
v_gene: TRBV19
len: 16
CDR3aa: CASTPGLAGGPGEQYF

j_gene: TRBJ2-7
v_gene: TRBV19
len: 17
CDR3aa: CASSILPGGQGAPEQYF

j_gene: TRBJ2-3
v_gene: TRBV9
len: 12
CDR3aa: CASSVVSGTQYF

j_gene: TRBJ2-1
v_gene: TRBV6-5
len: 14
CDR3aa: CASSYSRTGGEQFF

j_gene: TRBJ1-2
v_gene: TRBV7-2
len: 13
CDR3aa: CASSFSRDSGYTF

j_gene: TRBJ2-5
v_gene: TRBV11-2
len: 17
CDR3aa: CASSLILVGTEGETQYF

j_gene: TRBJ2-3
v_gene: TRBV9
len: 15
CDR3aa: CASSSGLASTDTQYF